This T cell receptor beta chain was retrieved from a study of T cell responses to AZD1222 COVID-19 vaccine. Trimming pared 4 bases from V and 0 bases from J, leaving 15 bases between. The CDR3 covers 16 residues. The germline V gene encodes CDR1 SGHNT and CDR2 YYREEE (reference sequence). Repertoires were generated with immunoSEQ multiplex PCR, while TCRdb's copy carries only in-frame clones and drops some. Seen here are about 93,000 clones, 85% to 90% observed once, and the top ten hold about 2.5%. The input for sequencing was peripheral blood, taken 28 days after the second AZD1222 dose. This chain uses TRBV5-4 with TRBJ2-3; TRBD2 is a possible D gene (5 bases). The clonotype was recovered from an adult who received the AZD1222 COVID-19 vaccine. CDR3: CASSRGPPTSTDTQYF. DNA of the CDR3: TGTGCCAGCAGCCGAGGGCCACCAACTAGCACAGATACGCAGTATTTT.